The source of this T cell receptor (beta chain) is a study of OX40 agonist ivuxolimab in advanced cancers. Looking at the study overall: Dose-escalation patients had hepatocellular carcinoma, melanoma, renal cell or head and neck cancer.

V lost 4 bases to trimming and J lost 2 bases; unmatched junction nucleotides: 9. CDR3 length: 15 amino acids. Germline CDR1 SGHNT, CDR2 YYREEE (reference sequence). The repertoire was sequenced with immunoSEQ multiplex PCR; TCRdb's copy has only in-frame clones and lacks some. The data show roughly 70,000 clones, around 89% seen once. This specimen was CD4+ or CD8+ T cells sorted from blood, taken in a trial of the OX40 agonist ivuxolimab. The chain has TRBV5-4 and TRBJ2-7; 7 nucleotides line up with TRBD2. The sequence derives from an adult with an advanced solid tumor such as melanoma, head and neck, liver or kidney cancer. The CDR3, as DNA: TGTGCCAGCAGCCATCCCCGGGGGACTACCTACGAGCAGTACTTC. Encoded protein: CASSHPRGTTYEQYF.